The 11 T cell receptor beta chains reported below all come from one sample, sequenced in a study of blood T cell repertoires in COVID-19. The protocol was immunoSEQ multiplex PCR, while the TCRdb copy is restricted to in-frame clones and leaves out a portion. The data contain around 300,000 clones, roughly 84% of them singletons. The specimen was peripheral blood. These receptors all come from a man aged 50-60 years with active or convalescent COVID-19.

In nucleotides, the CDR3 is TGTGCCAGCAACCAGGGGGCAGGAAATGAAAAACTGTTTTTT. Residues: CASNQGAGNEKLFF. V gene TRBV2 combines with J gene TRBJ1-4; 8 bases map to TRBD1. The CDR3 length is 14 residues. Germline-derived CDR1 and CDR2 are SNHLY and FYNNEI. Trimming removed 7 bases from V and 5 bases from J; junction bases left unmatched: 6.

Worth noting for this clone: Other DNA sequences within the sample encode an identical CDR3. This chain links TRBV28 with TRBJ1-1, with D uncertain. Deletions cut 6 bases from V and 0 bases from J, with 29 bases between. Germline CDR1 MDHEN, CDR2 SYDVKM. The length of the CDR3 is 20 residues. The CDR3 loop is CASRNKYTIRDNLMNTEAFF. CDR3 nucleotides: TGTGCCAGCAGGAATAAATACACAATCCGGGATAACCTAATGAACACTGAAGCTTTCTTT.

The chain is built from TRBV11-3 and TRBJ2-1; 8 positions match TRBD2. Germline CDR1 and CDR2: SGHNT and YENEEA. The CDR3 is 16 residues long. The ends lost 0 bases at V and 7 bases at J; junction bases unmatched: 8. The CDR3 sequence: CASSLDPTSAVNEQFF. DNA of the CDR3: TGTGCCAGCAGCTTAGACCCGACTAGCGCGGTAAATGAGCAGTTCTTC.

The chain uses TRBV18 and TRBJ1-6; TRBD1 agrees at 10 bases. This CDR3 spans 15 amino acids. J was trimmed by 7 bases and V by 3 bases; bases with no gene match: 3. CDR1 is KGHSH and CDR2 is LQKENI in the germline V gene. CDR3 DNA sequence: TGTGCCAGCTCACCGGACAGGGGGGAGAATTCACCCCTCCACTTT. Its protein is CASSPDRGENSPLHF. The full variable domain, with the rest looked up from reference TRBV18 and TRBJ1-6, is NAGVMQNPRHLVRRRGQEARLRCSPMKGHSHVYWYRQLPEEGLKFMVYLQKENIIDESGMPKERFSAEFPKEGPSILRIQQVVRGDSAAYFCASSPDRGENSPLHFGNGTRLTVT.

The chain uses TRBV10-3 and TRBJ2-5, with TRBD2 matching over 10 bases. V shed 8 bases, J shed 2 bases, and the junction held 8 bases outside the gene matches. The CDR3 loop spans 15 amino acids. The germline V gene has CDR1 ENHRY and CDR2 SYGVKD. The chain's CDR3 is CAISTAGGGQETQYF. The CDR3 nucleotides are TGTGCCATCTCAACAGCGGGAGGGGGACAAGAGACCCAGTACTTC.

The chain joins TRBV6-6 to TRBJ1-3; D might be TRBD1 (5 bases). The V end lost 6 bases, the J end lost 0 bases, and 21 bases lay between the germline ends. The length of the CDR3 is 18 residues. The germline V gene encodes CDR1 MNHNY and CDR2 SVGAGI (reference sequence). CDR3: CASSRTLDSFRSGNTIYF. The CDR3 region has the DNA TGTGCCAGCAGCCGAACCCTAGACAGTTTTCGCTCTGGAAACACCATATATTTT.

This clone appeared once. This chain connects TRBV7-8 to TRBJ2-7; TRBD2 aligns across 11 bases. The V and J ends lost 5 bases and 2 bases, in that order; junction bases with no gene match: 11. This CDR3 is built from 17 residues. Germline V gives CDR1 SGHVS, CDR2 FQNEAQ. CDR3 nucleotide sequence: TGTGCCAGCAGCGACCCTAGCGGGGGGAACCCGACCTACGAGCAGTACTTC. Its protein is CASSDPSGGNPTYEQYF.

Of note for this clone: Other DNA sequences in this specimen translate into the identical CDR3. The V and J genes are TRBV30 and TRBJ1-1; D is unresolved. The length of the CDR3 is 13 residues. Germline V gene sequence: CDR1 GTSNPN, CDR2 SVGIG (reference sequence). V gave up 0 bases and J gave up 0 bases, with 5 bases separating them. CDR3 residues: CAWSVQLNTEAFF. In DNA, the CDR3 is TGTGCCTGGAGTGTTCAGTTGAACACTGAAGCTTTCTTT.

V and J are TRBV30 and TRBJ2-5; D remains ambiguous. This CDR3 has 10 amino acids. Trimming shortened V by 5 bases and J by 7 bases, and 8 bases separated the two germline ends. CDR1 is GTSNPN and CDR2 is SVGIG in the germline V gene (reference sequence). CDR3 DNA: TGTGCCTGGGGATCCGGGACCCAGTACTTC. It is translated as CAWGSGTQYF.

The rearrangement joins TRBV28 to TRBJ1-6, with 9 bases that match TRBD1. Per germline, CDR1 MDHEN and CDR2 SYDVKM. The CDR3 has 16 residues. J gave up 5 bases and V 4 bases, and 6 bases lay outside the gene matches. The CDR3 sequence is CASSSLDRGDNSPLHF. CDR3 DNA: TGTGCCAGCAGTTCGTTAGACAGGGGGGATAATTCACCCCTCCACTTT. Drawing the rest from reference TRBV28 and TRBJ1-6, the complete variable domain is DVKVTQSSRYLVKRTGEKVFLECVQDMDHENMFWYRQDPGLGLRLIYFSYDVKMKEKGDIPEGYSVSREKKERFSLILESASTNQTSMYLCASSSLDRGDNSPLHFGNGTRLTVT.

This rearrangement joins TRBV5-1 to TRBJ2-4; 7 positions match TRBD1. V gave up 4 bases and J gave up 14 bases; unmatched junction bases: 15. The V gene's germline CDR1 is SGHRS and CDR2 YFSETQ. The CDR3 sequence is 14 residues long. The CDR3 nucleotides read TGCGCCAGCAGCCAGGGGACAGAAGGGCTATTTAAGTACTTC. Protein: CASSQGTEGLFKYF.